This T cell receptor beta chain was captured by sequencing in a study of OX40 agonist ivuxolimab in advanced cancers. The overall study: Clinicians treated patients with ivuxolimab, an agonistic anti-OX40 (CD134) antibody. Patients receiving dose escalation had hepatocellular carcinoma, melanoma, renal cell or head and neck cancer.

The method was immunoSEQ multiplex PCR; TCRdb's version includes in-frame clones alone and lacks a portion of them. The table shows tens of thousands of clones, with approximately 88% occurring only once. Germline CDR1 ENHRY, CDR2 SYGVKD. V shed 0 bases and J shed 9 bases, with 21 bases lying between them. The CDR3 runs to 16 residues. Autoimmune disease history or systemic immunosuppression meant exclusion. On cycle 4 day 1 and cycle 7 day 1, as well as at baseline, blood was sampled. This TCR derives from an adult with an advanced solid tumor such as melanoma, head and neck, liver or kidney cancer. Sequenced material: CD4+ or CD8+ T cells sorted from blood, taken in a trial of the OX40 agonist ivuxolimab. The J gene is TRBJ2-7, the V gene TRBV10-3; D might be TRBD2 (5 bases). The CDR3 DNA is TGTGCCATCAGTGAGTCGACGGTTACCTCACCCCGGGGGCAGTACTTC. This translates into CAISESTVTSPRGQYF.